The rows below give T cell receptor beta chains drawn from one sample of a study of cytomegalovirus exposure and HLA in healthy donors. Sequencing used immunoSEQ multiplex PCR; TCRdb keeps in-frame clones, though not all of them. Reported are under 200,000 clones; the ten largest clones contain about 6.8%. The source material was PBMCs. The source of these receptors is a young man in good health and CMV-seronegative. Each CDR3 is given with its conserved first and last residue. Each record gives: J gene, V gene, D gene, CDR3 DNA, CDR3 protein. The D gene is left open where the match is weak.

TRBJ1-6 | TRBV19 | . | TGTGCCAGTAGGGAGGACAGTTCGCCATCCAATTCACCCCTCCACTTT | CASREDSSPSNSPLHF
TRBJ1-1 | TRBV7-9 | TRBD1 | TGTGCCAGCAGCCAGAACAGGGGGCGCGGGCACACTGAAGCTTTCTTT | CASSQNRGRGHTEAFF
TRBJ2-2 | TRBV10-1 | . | TGCGCCAGCAGTCCTATGACAGGTTCCACCGGGGAGCTGTTTTTT | CASSPMTGSTGELFF
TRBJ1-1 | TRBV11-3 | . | TGTGCCAGCAGCTCCGGGGGACGGGTGAACACTGAAGCTTTCTTT | CASSSGGRVNTEAFF
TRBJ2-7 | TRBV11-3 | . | TGTGCCAGCAGCTTAGGCGGACAGTCGAGGGGGCAGTACTTC | CASSLGGQSRGQYF
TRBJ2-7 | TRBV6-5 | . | TGTGCCAGCAGTACCGGGACTGCGGTATACGAGCAGTACTTC | CASSTGTAVYEQYF
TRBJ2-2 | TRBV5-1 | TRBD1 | TGCGCCAGCAGCCTAGGAGGACAGGGCGGGGAGCTGTTTTTT | CASSLGGQGGELFF
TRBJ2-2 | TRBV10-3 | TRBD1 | TGTGCCATCAGACGGGACAGGGGAAACACCGGGGAGCTGTTTTTT | CAIRRDRGNTGELFF
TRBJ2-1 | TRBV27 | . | TGTGCCAGCAGTTTACGGCAGGCGAATGAGCAGTTCTTC | CASSLRQANEQFF
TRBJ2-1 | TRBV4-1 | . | TGCGCCAGCAGCCCCTTGGGACTTTCCTACAATGAGCAGTTCTTC | CASSPLGLSYNEQFF
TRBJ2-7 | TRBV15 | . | TGTGCCACCAGCAGAGATCGAGGGCAGGTCTCCTACGAGCAGTACTTC | CATSRDRGQVSYEQYF
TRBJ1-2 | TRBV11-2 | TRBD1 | TGTGCCAGCAGCCGCCGGGACAGTAACTATGGCTACACCTTC | CASSRRDSNYGYTF
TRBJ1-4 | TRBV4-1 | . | TGCGCCAGCAGCCAAGGAGGGCGGGTCACTAATGAAAAACTGTTTTTT | CASSQGGRVTNEKLFF
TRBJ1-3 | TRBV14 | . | TGTGCCAGCAGTGCACCCGGGACACCCTCTGGAAACACCATATATTTT | CASSAPGTPSGNTIYF
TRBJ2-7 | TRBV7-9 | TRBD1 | TGTGCCAGCAGCTTAGGGACAGGAAGACCCTACGAGCAGTACTTC | CASSLGTGRPYEQYF
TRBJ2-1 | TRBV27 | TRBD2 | TGTGCCAGCAGAACTTTCCCGGGACTAGCGGGAGAGATAGGCAATGAGCAGTTCTTC | CASRTFPGLAGEIGNEQFF
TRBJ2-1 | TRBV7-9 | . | TGTGCCAGCATGCGGCTTTTCAACTACAATGAGCAGTTCTTC | CASMRLFNYNEQFF
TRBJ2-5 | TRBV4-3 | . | TGCGCCAGCAGCCAAGATCTGACGGGATACCAAGAGACCCAGTACTTC | CASSQDLTGYQETQYF
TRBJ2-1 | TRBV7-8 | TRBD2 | TGTGCCAGCAGCCCGTCGGGTAGCGGGGGGCCTAGCTCCTACAATGAGCAGTTCTTC | CASSPSGSGGPSSYNEQFF
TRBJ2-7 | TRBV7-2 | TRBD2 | TGTGCCAGCAGCTTACCAGCGGGAGTGTCCTACGAGCAGTACTTC | CASSLPAGVSYEQYF
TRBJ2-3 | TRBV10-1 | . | TGCGCCAGCAGTGAATACTATGGGGGAGCGGGAGATACGCAGTATTTT | CASSEYYGGAGDTQYF
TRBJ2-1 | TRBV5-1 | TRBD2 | TGCGCCAGCAGCGATGGAGGGGTTGGCGGGGGGGGCTACAATGAGCAGTTCTTC | CASSDGGVGGGGYNEQFF